This T cell receptor beta chain was observed in a study of regulatory T cells in long-lasting Graves disease. Study-wide background: Prior antithyroid drug treatment in newly diagnosed Graves' patients lasted under 3 months. General study findings and limits: Sampling was limited to peripheral blood rather than thyroid tissue. Relative to newly diagnosed Graves' patients, persistent ones had lower TCR diversity.

For TCR beta, libraries came from iRepertoire HTBI primers and Arm-PCR of CDR3 regions. TCRdb re-analysed the multiplex PCR reads in MiXCR, keeping a single row per CDR3 protein. The sample lists about 300,000 distinct CDR3 sequences; about a sixth were seen once. The time point was: newly diagnosed GD, antithyroid drugs for less than 3 months. With RNA extracted from PBMCs as input, the TCR library was made. The CDR3 is 15 amino acids. The germline gives CDR1 SNHLY, CDR2 FYNNEI. The germline V and J ends were trimmed by 0 bases and 4 bases, with 11 bases remaining between them. This clonotype was counted at least ten times. Its antigen is not identified.

The sequence derives from a female donor with Graves disease. The rearrangement links TRBV2 to TRBJ2-3; the D gene is possibly TRBD2 (5 bases). This specimen was peripheral blood mononuclear cells (PBMCs), taken at new diagnosis, from a patient treated with antithyroid drugs. The CDR3 region has the DNA TGTGCCAGCAGTGAAGCGAACCTAGCCGCAGATACGCAGTATTTT. Its translation: CASSEANLAADTQYF.